These 10 T cell receptor beta chains came from one sample sequenced in a study of CD8 T cells in ankylosing spondylitis. Study observations and caveats: Roughly 8 highly homologous variants formed a TCR beta motif that appeared characteristic of ankylosing spondylitis blood.

Their antigens are not known. TCRdb called the 5' RACE reads again in MiXCR, with one record for every CDR3 protein. The sample records about 500,000 distinct CDR3 sequences, under 5.5% being singletons. The sequenced material came from blood, either unsorted or a sorted T cell fraction (not recorded which). These receptors were obtained from a male donor with ankylosing spondylitis.

At least ten counts were recorded for this clonotype. The V gene is TRBV5-1, the J gene TRBJ2-5, with 9 nucleotides matching TRBD1. Germline trimming cut 3 bases from V and 0 bases from J; bases unmatched to any gene: 9. The CDR3 extends over 17 amino acids. Germline CDR1 and CDR2: SGHRS and YFSETQ. The CDR3 nucleotides are TGCGCCAGCAGCTCGGCAACCGGGACAGGGTACCAAGAGACCCAGTACTTC. This codes for CASSSATGTGYQETQYF.

This rearrangement joins TRBV11-2 to TRBJ2-7; TRBD2 agrees at 12 bases. Germline V gene lookup returns CDR1 SGHAT and CDR2 FQNNGV. This CDR3 spans 18 amino acids. The V gene end was trimmed by 5 bases and the J gene end by 7 bases; junction bases not matched to a gene: 18. The DNA for the CDR3 is TGTGCCAGCAGCCCCTGGACTAGCGGGGCCACAATGGCGAGAGAGCAGTACTTC. It specifies CASSPWTSGATMAREQYF.

This clonotype was counted ten times or more. V and J are TRBV5-8 and TRBJ2-1, with D uncertain. With 4 bases removed from V and 6 bases from J, the gap between germline ends came to 17 bases. CDR3 length: 15 amino acids. CDR1 and CDR2 from the germline V gene are SGHTS and YDEGEE. The DNA of the CDR3 is TGTGCCAGCAGCCCGTCGATAGGCCGTGGCAATGAGCAGTTCTTC. Translating it yields CASSPSIGRGNEQFF.

This clonotype was counted many times. This chain joins TRBV6-1 and TRBJ1-5; 7 bases fit TRBD1. From germline, CDR1 is MNHNS and CDR2 SASEGT. Trimming cost V 2 bases and J 3 bases; bases outside gene matches: 7. This CDR3 spans 16 amino acids. CDR3 in DNA: TGTGCCAGCAGTGAAATTCCAGGGGGATTCAATCAGCCCCAGCATTTT. It is translated as CASSEIPGGFNQPQHF.

A few counts support this clonotype. The CDR3 DNA follows: TGTGCCAGCTCACCGCCCCGGGGACGGAGCTCCTACGAGCAGTACTTC. Translation gives CASSPPRGRSSYEQYF. The genes are TRBV18 and TRBJ2-7; possibly TRBD1 or TRBD2 for D (5 bases each). V was pared by 3 bases and J by 0 bases, with 15 bases between. Germline assignment: CDR1 KGHSH and CDR2 LQKENI. The CDR3 totals 16 residues.

The CDR3 coding sequence is TGTGCCAGCAGTGAAGCGGGAGGGAGGAAGAACTATGGCTACACCTTC. This translates into CASSEAGGRKNYGYTF. The chain links TRBV2 to TRBJ1-2; D not resolved. V lost 0 bases and J 2 bases, leaving 13 bases between the germline ends. This CDR3 comprises 16 residues. CDR1 and CDR2 from the germline V gene are SNHLY and FYNNEI.

The V call is TRBV12-3 or TRBV12-4, the J call TRBJ2-7; D might be TRBD1 or TRBD2, each matching 5 bases. CDR3 length: 13 residues. Trimming left V 8 bases short and J 1 base short, with 12 bases between. CDR3 in DNA: TGTGCCAGCGGGGCGGGTATTTCCTACGAGCAGTACTTC. It specifies CASGAGISYEQYF.

As concerns this clonotype: With a much larger clone just one base away, this may be a read error. Because it lacks the conserved phenylalanine or tryptophan at the end, this CDR3 is likely a read error. V is TRBV28 and J is TRBJ1-2, with D tentatively TRBD1 (6 bases). Trimming shortened V by 6 bases and J by 8 bases, and 13 bases separated the two germline ends. The CDR3 covers 12 residues. The germline gives CDR1 MDHEN, CDR2 SYDVKM. DNA of the CDR3: TGTGCCAGCAGGCCCAGGGGTCGGGGCTACACCTTG. Translation: CASRPRGRGYTL.

This clonotype was observed a few times. This chain connects TRBV29-1 to TRBJ2-3; D possibly uses TRBD1 or TRBD2 (5 bases each). The germline V and J ends were trimmed by 8 bases and 0 bases, with 15 bases remaining between them. Germline CDR1 is SQVTM and CDR2 is ANQGSEA. The CDR3 is 14 amino acids. The CDR3 sequence is CSLMRGSSTDTQYF. The CDR3, as DNA: TGCAGCCTCATGAGGGGTTCTAGCACAGATACGCAGTATTTT.

This chain joins TRBV12-3 or TRBV12-4 and TRBJ2-2; TRBD2 matches at 10 bases. Losses at the gene ends were 5 bases for V and 5 bases for J; bases not matched to a gene: 8. The length of the CDR3 is 16 residues. The DNA of the CDR3 is TGTGCCAGCAGTCCCTTAGCGGGGGGTTGGACCGGGGAGCTGTTTTTT. It codes for CASSPLAGGWTGELFF.